Listed below are T cell receptor beta chains from one sample, sequenced in a study of blood T cell repertoires in COVID-19. Profiled with immunoSEQ multiplex PCR; TCRdb holds only in-frame clones, not every one. The sample includes 150,000 to 200,000 clones, 86% of them seen just once. Sequencing input: PBMCs or T cells enriched from blood (not recorded which). These receptors were obtained from a woman aged 25 to 39 who had recovered from COVID-19. Each CDR3 is given with its conserved first and last residue. The D gene is left open where the match is weak. Clone sizes are given selectively: once, few, many, or a class where the clone is expanded.

>NA|TRBV13|NA|TRBJ1-6
CASSLRQSSYNSPLHF
TGTGCCAGCAGCCTCCGACAGAGCTCCTATAATTCACCCCTCCACTTT
>NA|TRBV19|NA|TRBJ2-1
CASSTGKYNEQFF
TGTGCCAGTAGTACGGGGAAGTACAATGAGCAGTTCTTC
>TRBD1|TRBV5-1|NA|TRBJ2-5
CASSVDRVETQYF
TGCGCCAGCAGCGTCGACAGGGTCGAGACCCAGTACTTC
>NA|TRBV2|once|TRBJ2-1
CASSEGRLGSYNEQFF
TGTGCCAGCAGTGAAGGGAGACTAGGCTCCTACAATGAGCAGTTCTTC
>TRBD2|TRBV14|NA|TRBJ2-1
CASSPSSGLAGPSYNEQFF
TGTGCCAGCAGCCCAAGTTCAGGGCTAGCGGGGCCCTCCTACAATGAGCAGTTCTTC
>NA|TRBV2|once|TRBJ2-1
CASVFIQSSYNEQFF
TGTGCCAGCGTCTTCATACAGAGCTCCTACAATGAGCAGTTCTTC
>NA|TRBV2|NA|TRBJ1-4
CASSEYEGWGKLFF
TGTGCCAGCAGTGAATATGAGGGCTGGGGAAAACTGTTTTTT
>NA|TRBV4-1|NA|TRBJ1-5
CASSIQTGSNQPQHF
TGCGCCAGCAGTATTCAGACAGGAAGCAATCAGCCCCAGCATTTT
>NA|TRBV29-1|NA|TRBJ2-2
CSVILDLGQSAGELFF
TGCAGCGTTATTTTGGATTTGGGGCAATCGGCCGGGGAGCTGTTTTTT
>NA|TRBV29-1|NA|TRBJ1-6
CSVGEGESSPLHF
TGCAGCGTTGGTGAGGGGGAATCTTCACCCCTCCACTTT
>NA|TRBV4-2|NA|TRBJ2-3
CASSQGQDGLTDTQYF
TGTGCCAGCAGCCAAGGACAGGATGGATTGACAGATACGCAGTATTTT
>NA|TRBV24-1|NA|TRBJ2-6
CATSDSLGDGANVLTF
TGTGCCACCAGTGATTCTCTAGGGGATGGGGCCAACGTCCTGACTTTC
>NA|TRBV19|NA|TRBJ1-1
CASSLPGDLEAFF
TGTGCCAGTAGTCTTCCGGGGGACCTTGAAGCTTTCTTT
>NA|TRBV7-2|NA|TRBJ2-1
CASSSPVGGAYNEQFF
TGTGCCAGCAGCTCCCCAGTTGGCGGGGCATACAATGAGCAGTTCTTC
>NA|TRBV18|NA|TRBJ2-7
CASSRDFTYEQYF
TGTGCCAGCTCTAGGGACTTCACCTACGAGCAGTACTTC
>TRBD2|TRBV9|NA|TRBJ2-1
CASSAGLAGIYNEQFF
TGTGCCAGCAGCGCGGGACTAGCGGGAATCTACAATGAGCAGTTCTTC
>NA|TRBV28|NA|TRBJ2-1
CASSFGQPGNEQFF
TGTGCCAGCAGTTTCGGCCAGCCGGGGAATGAGCAGTTCTTC
>TRBD2|TRBV15|NA|TRBJ2-2
CATSTGQGTSGSDTGELFF
TGTGCCACCAGCACCGGACAGGGGACTAGCGGGAGTGATACCGGGGAGCTGTTTTTT
>NA|TRBV5-8|NA|TRBJ2-3
CASTKATDTQYF
TGTGCCAGCACCAAAGCCACAGATACGCAGTATTTT
>NA|TRBV6-6|NA|TRBJ2-1
CASSRDSTGPYNEQFF
TGTGCCAGCAGTCGAGATTCAACAGGACCCTACAATGAGCAGTTCTTC
>TRBD2|TRBV5-1|NA|TRBJ2-3
CASSLGGLAGSTDTQYF
TGCGCCAGCAGCTTAGGGGGACTAGCGGGAAGTACAGATACGCAGTATTTT
>NA|TRBV4-1|once|TRBJ2-5
CASSQVYPEYQETQYF
TGCGCCAGCAGCCAAGTCTACCCGGAGTACCAAGAGACCCAGTACTTC
>NA|TRBV12-3/TRBV12-4|few|TRBJ1-1
CASSSKGEAFF
TGTGCCAGCAGTTCGAAGGGGGAGGCTTTCTTT
>TRBD1|TRBV5-6|NA|TRBJ1-5
CASSLAEGQDSNQPQHF
TGTGCCAGCAGCTTGGCCGAGGGACAGGATAGCAATCAGCCCCAGCATTTT
>NA|TRBV5-3|NA|TRBJ1-2
CARSWTPGGYTF
TGTGCCAGAAGCTGGACTCCGGGGGGCTACACCTTC
>TRBD1|TRBV11-2|NA|TRBJ2-7
CASSPARGTVYEQYF
TGTGCCAGCAGCCCAGCAAGGGGGACAGTCTACGAGCAGTACTTC
>TRBD1|TRBV19|NA|TRBJ1-2
CASLTETGDYGYTF
TGTGCCAGTCTGACCGAGACAGGGGACTATGGCTACACCTTC
>NA|TRBV7-9|NA|TRBJ2-7
CASSLEPYEQYF
TGTGCCAGCAGCTTAGAGCCCTACGAGCAGTACTTC
>TRBD1|TRBV7-8|NA|TRBJ1-2
CASSSTPGQGSANYGYTF
TGTGCCAGCAGCTCCACACCGGGACAGGGGTCCGCTAACTATGGCTACACCTTC
>NA|TRBV19|NA|TRBJ2-5
CASSPQGGLGTQYF
TGTGCCAGTAGTCCCCAGGGGGGATTAGGGACCCAGTACTTC
>TRBD2|TRBV9|NA|TRBJ2-5
CASSDGLAEHQETQYF
TGTGCCAGCAGCGATGGACTAGCGGAACATCAAGAGACCCAGTACTTC
>NA|TRBV5-1|NA|TRBJ1-2
CASSSTAPGYGYTF
TGCGCCAGCAGTTCGACAGCTCCCGGCTATGGCTACACCTTC
>TRBD1|TRBV28|once|TRBJ1-2
CASSGTGYGYTF
TGTGCCAGCAGCGGGACAGGGTATGGCTACACCTTC
>NA|TRBV5-1|NA|TRBJ2-5
CASSSRMVAGETQYF
TGCGCCAGCAGCTCTCGGATGGTAGCTGGAGAGACCCAGTACTTC
>NA|TRBV6-1|NA|TRBJ2-7
CASSENLSEQYF
TGTGCCAGCAGTGAAAATCTAAGCGAGCAGTACTTC